This TCR beta chain was profiled in a study of cytomegalovirus exposure and HLA in healthy donors. Study background: Among roughly 180 million T cells, an earlier analysis found about 100 million unique TCR beta sequences. Researchers found that just over 80% of almost 400 genotyped donors fell within the Caucasian-associated ancestry cluster. The study's findings and limits: TRBV6-2, TRBV6-3 and other indistinguishable V segments were excluded. The study reported that TCR beta sequences accurately predicted HLA-A and HLA-B alleles in most subjects.

On this clone itself: Its target is unknown.

It was with 60 Vbeta and 13 Jbeta primers that the PCR ran. The table came from immunoSEQ multiplex PCR; TCRdb's copy has only in-frame clones and leaves some out. The table shows around 93,000 clones, with approximately 83% occurring only once. Germline loops: CDR1 LGHNA, CDR2 YSLEER. The CDR3 consists of 18 residues. V dropped 4 bases and J dropped 7 bases, with 26 bases sitting between them. The V call is TRBV4-3, the J call TRBJ2-1; maybe TRBD2 (6 bases). Sequencing was done on a sample of PBMCs. The origin of this receptor is a middle-aged man in good health and CMV-seronegative. Here the CDR3 DNA reads TGCGCCAGCAGCCGTAGCGTAGGGACTGATCTTTTGGCGAATGAGCAGTTCTTC. Translation: CASSRSVGTDLLANEQFF.